What follows describes a single T cell receptor beta chain. Its specificity is unknown. This sequence may be a read error, since a much larger clone differs from it by one base. With a J-beta primer mix and a sample-barcoded 5' primer, a second PCR ran roughly 6 to 11 cycles. A template-switch adaptor that had 12 random nucleotides put a tag on each cDNA molecule. TCRdb reanalysed the 5' RACE reads using MiXCR and keeps one entry per CDR3 protein. The sample shows about 800,000 distinct CDR3 sequences, 58% of them seen only once. This entry belongs to a study of blood T cells in healthy people across ages. Findings and caveats of the study: CMV status of donors was not determined, possibly confounding expanded clonotype changes. Underestimates were what the diversity estimates from one million T cells were considered to be.

This CDR3 region has 11 residues. The V gene lost 4 bases and the J gene lost 2 bases, with 3 bases spanning the gap. In germline, CDR1 is DFQATT, CDR2 SNEGSKA (reference sequence). The specimen was blood. This sequence originates from a man aged 25 to 45 in good health. The chain carries TRBV20-1 and TRBJ2-1; D is unclear. The CDR3 DNA reads TGCAGTGCTATCGCCTACAATGAGCAGTTCTTC. Protein: CSAIAYNEQFF.